This T cell receptor beta chain comes out of a study of cytomegalovirus exposure and HLA in healthy donors. Overall study context: The study placed less than 90% of its approximately 430 genotyped donors in the Caucasian-associated ancestry cluster. Whole-study results and caveats: Reports indicate that TCR beta sequences accurately predicted the HLA-A and HLA-B alleles of most subjects. As confirmed in vitro, a few CMV-associated chains were specific for CMV antigens. Sequencing had likely introduced a cluster of highly shared sequence variants as an artifact.

The study ran its PCR with 60 Vbeta and 13 Jbeta primers. The table came from immunoSEQ multiplex PCR; TCRdb's copy has only in-frame clones and leaves some out. In the table there are fewer than 250,000 clones, around 79% of which are singletons. In the case of this clone: The antigen remains undetermined.

Losses at the gene ends were 3 bases for V and 3 bases for J; bases not matched to a gene: 5. The CDR3 extends over 16 amino acids. Germline-derived CDR1 and CDR2 are SGHTA and FQGNSA. The TCR originated in a male donor in good health and CMV-seronegative. Sample: PBMCs. The V and J genes are TRBV7-2 and TRBJ2-1; 10 bases fit TRBD1. The CDR3 DNA follows: TGTGCCAGCAGCTTCGAGGGGACAGGGGTCTACAATGAGCAGTTCTTC. Encoded protein: CASSFEGTGVYNEQFF. The whole variable domain, remainder taken from reference TRBV7-2 and TRBJ2-1, is GAGVSQSPSNKVTEKGKDVELRCDPISGHTALYWYRQSLGQGLEFLIYFQGNSAPDKSGLPSDRFSAERTGGSVSTLTIQRTQQEDSAVYLCASSFEGTGVYNEQFFGPGTRLTVL.